The 25 T cell receptor beta chains in this list originate from one sample, sequenced in a study of OX40 agonist ivuxolimab in advanced cancers. Using immunoSEQ multiplex PCR, the repertoire was profiled, and TCRdb retains in-frame clones only, with some absent. Among around 15,000 clones, 80% to 85% were seen once, and the ten largest hold less than 45%. Specimen: CD4+ or CD8+ T cells sorted from blood, collected in a trial of the OX40 agonist ivuxolimab. The receptors come from an adult with an advanced solid tumor such as melanoma, head and neck, liver or kidney cancer.

The V gene is TRBV27, the J gene TRBJ1-2; 8 bases are a match to TRBD1. Germline CDR1 and CDR2: MNHEY and SMNVEV (reference sequence). The CDR3 consists of 13 residues. After removal of 6 bases from V and 3 bases from J, the junction contained 3 bases not matched to a gene. CDR3: CASREGQDYGYTF. CDR3 bases: TGTGCCAGCAGAGAGGGACAGGACTATGGCTACACCTTC.

This clone came up many times. This rearrangement joins TRBV11-1 to TRBJ2-1; 9 positions agree with TRBD1. CDR1 and CDR2 from the germline V gene are SGHAT and FQDESV (reference sequence). This CDR3 is 14 amino acids long. The V gene end was trimmed by 8 bases and the J gene end by 7 bases; junction bases not matched to a gene: 9. CDR3 DNA sequence: TGTGCCAGCGCCGGGACAGGGAATCGGAATGAGCAGTTCTTC. It yields the protein CASAGTGNRNEQFF. Full variable domain (remainder filled in from reference TRBV11-1 and TRBJ2-1): EAEVAQSPRYKITEKSQAVAFWCDPISGHATLYWYRQILGQGPELLVQFQDESVVDDSQLPKDRFSAERLKGVDSTLKIQPAELGDSAMYLCASAGTGNRNEQFFGPGTRLTVL.

The V and J genes are TRBV7-9 and TRBJ1-4; 10 bases match TRBD1. The trim removed 3 bases at V and 8 bases at J, leaving 12 bases unmatched. CDR3 length: 17 residues. Germline V CDR1 and CDR2: SEHNR, FQNEAQ (reference sequence). For the CDR3, the DNA is TGTGCCAGCAGCTTTTTGTCCACGGGGACAGGGGAAGAAAAACTGTTTTTT. Its translation: CASSFLSTGTGEEKLFF.

The chain has TRBV19 and TRBJ1-1; tentatively, D is TRBD1 (6 bases). CDR1 and CDR2 (germline): LNHDA, SQIVND (reference sequence). Trimming took 5 bases from V and 5 from J, leaving 12 bases between them. The CDR3 sequence is 13 residues long. The chain's CDR3 is CASSPQGGTEAFF. In nucleotides, the CDR3 is TGTGCCAGTAGTCCTCAAGGGGGGACTGAAGCTTTCTTT.

The chain carries TRBV4-2 and TRBJ2-3, with D unclear. The V end lost 1 base, the J end lost 5 bases, and 10 bases lay between the germline ends. Germline CDR1 is LGHNA and CDR2 is YNFKEQ. The CDR3 is made up of 14 amino acids. The CDR3 loop is CASSQVLSEDTQYF. CDR3 coding DNA: TGTGCCAGCAGCCAAGTTTTATCTGAAGATACGCAGTATTTT.

The rearrangement links TRBV19 to TRBJ1-5; no clear D. CDR1 and CDR2 from the germline V gene are LNHDA and SQIVND (reference sequence). The V end lost 7 bases, the J end lost 1 base, and 14 bases lay between the germline ends. The CDR3 runs 15 residues. CDR3 loop: CASNPAAVSNQPQHF. The CDR3 region has the DNA TGTGCCAGTAACCCGGCGGCGGTCAGCAATCAGCCCCAGCATTTT.

Many counts were recorded for this clone. The rearrangement links TRBV6-4 to TRBJ2-1; 7 bases match TRBD1. V shed 0 bases and J 6 bases; nucleotides not matched to a gene: 8. The CDR3 covers 16 residues. The germline CDR1 and CDR2 sequences are MRHNA and SNTAGT. The CDR3 sequence: CASSDSGQSHLNEQFF. CDR3 DNA: TGTGCCAGCAGTGACTCGGGACAGTCTCATCTCAATGAGCAGTTCTTC.

The V gene is TRBV2, the J gene TRBJ1-5, with 9 bases that match TRBD1. Germline-derived CDR1 and CDR2 are SNHLY and FYNNEI. V gave up 3 bases and J gave up 5 bases; unmatched junction bases: 5. This CDR3 has 15 residues. Here the CDR3 reads CASSDGDRDHQPQHF. DNA for the CDR3: TGTGCCAGCAGTGATGGGGACAGGGATCATCAGCCCCAGCATTTT. Full variable domain (missing parts from reference TRBV2 and TRBJ1-5): EPEVTQTPSHQVTQMGQEVILRCVPISNHLYFYWYRQILGQKVEFLVSFYNNEISEKSEIFDDQFSVERPDGSNFTLKIRSTKLEDSAMYFCASSDGDRDHQPQHFGDGTRLSIL.

V usage is TRBV10-3 and J usage is TRBJ2-7; D may correspond to TRBD1 or TRBD2 (5 bases each). The CDR3 sequence is 15 residues long. CDR1 ENHRY and CDR2 SYGVKD come from the germline V gene. V lost 6 bases and J 5 bases, leaving 20 bases between the germline ends. CDR3 residues: CAISGTGPEWDEQYF. Written as DNA, the CDR3 is TGTGCCATCAGCGGGACGGGCCCCGAGTGGGACGAGCAGTACTTC.

The chain couples TRBV6-5 to TRBJ2-7, with D possibly TRBD2 on 7 matching bases. V lost 6 bases, J lost 2 bases, and 14 bases lay in between. There are 14 residues in the CDR3. The germline V gene has CDR1 MNHEY and CDR2 SVGAGI. The CDR3: CASSTTGGTYEQYF. CDR3 nucleotides: TGTGCCAGCAGCACTACGGGGGGCACCTACGAGCAGTACTTC.

The chain is built from TRBV11-2 and TRBJ2-3, with D perhaps TRBD2 (6 bases). V lost 11 bases, J lost 0 bases, and 12 bases lay in between. The germline V gene has CDR1 SGHAT and CDR2 FQNNGV. The CDR3 consists of 13 residues. CDR3 in amino acids: CAAGLASTDTQYF. The CDR3 DNA follows: TGTGCCGCAGGTCTAGCGAGCACAGATACGCAGTATTTT.

J is TRBJ2-5 and V is TRBV11-2; TRBD1 might be the D (5 bases). Per the germline V gene, CDR1 is SGHAT and CDR2 is FQNNGV. The CDR3 runs 15 residues. Trimming stripped 3 bases from V and 5 bases from J, with 16 bases between. CDR3 sequence (DNA): TGTGCCAGCAGCTTGCGGCACAGGTTTCTGGAGACCCAGTACTTC. The encoded protein is CASSLRHRFLETQYF.

This clone was observed a single time. This chain joins TRBV4-3 and TRBJ2-3; 8 positions match TRBD1. The V gene's germline CDR1 is LGHNA and CDR2 YSLEER. The trim removed 4 bases at V and 1 base at J, leaving 7 bases unmatched. The CDR3 is 16 amino acids. The CDR3 region is CASSRRETGGTDTQYF. CDR3 coding DNA: TGCGCCAGCAGCCGCCGCGAGACAGGGGGCACAGATACGCAGTATTTT.

This clone appeared once. The genes are TRBV7-2 and TRBJ1-2; a weak D match, TRBD1 (6 bases). Germline CDR1 reads SGHTA; CDR2 reads FQGNSA. V lost 1 base to trimming and J lost 6 bases, with 12 bases between them. The CDR3 sequence is 14 residues long. The CDR3: CASSLVAGADGYTF. DNA of the CDR3: TGTGCCAGCAGCTTAGTGGCAGGGGCGGATGGCTACACCTTC.

This chain joins TRBV14 and TRBJ2-5; TRBD1 matches 8 bases. The length of the CDR3 is 14 residues. Trimming at V came to 3 bases and at J to 7 bases, leaving 7 bases not matched to a gene. From germline, CDR1 is SGHDN and CDR2 FVKESK. CDR3 sequence (DNA): TGTGCCAGCAGCCAGCGGACAGGGTTGGGGACCCAGTACTTC. Amino acid sequence: CASSQRTGLGTQYF.

The sample holds a few counts of this clone. V and J are TRBV6-4 and TRBJ2-3; 7 nucleotides agree with TRBD2. The CDR3 totals 14 residues. The J segment lost 4 bases and the V segment lost 5 bases, leaving 6 bases of the junction unmatched. Germline CDR1 and CDR2: MRHNA and SNTAGT. CDR3 bases: TGTGCCAGCAGTCCGGGACTATCGGCAGATACGCAGTATTTT. Translation gives CASSPGLSADTQYF.

This clone was seen only a few times. This sequence joins TRBV9 and TRBJ1-1, with D perhaps TRBD1 (6 bases). Trimming took 1 base from V and 7 from J, leaving 14 bases between them. The CDR3 contains 14 residues. CDR1 and CDR2 (germline): SGDLS, YYNGEE. The CDR3 DNA reads as TGTGCCAGCAGCGTAATTGGACAGCCAAATGAAGCTTTCTTT. Amino acid sequence: CASSVIGQPNEAFF.

V gene TRBV27 combines with J gene TRBJ2-7, with D possibly matching TRBD2 (6 bases). Germline CDR1 is MNHEY and CDR2 is SMNVEV (reference sequence). With 4 bases removed from V and 4 bases from J, the gap between germline ends came to 14 bases. The CDR3 covers 14 residues. The CDR3 is CASSSGLVTYEQYF. For the CDR3, the DNA is TGTGCCAGCAGTTCGGGACTTGTAACTTACGAGCAGTACTTC.

The chain has TRBV21-1 and TRBJ2-1; TRBD2 is the table's D call and was not checked against the DNA. TRBV21-1 is marked as a pseudogene. CDR3 size: 16 residues. The CDR3 reads CASSIPGFGQTPPQFF. The CDR3 DNA is TGTGCCAGCAGCATCCCGGGATTTGGCCAGACCCCTCCGCAGTTCTTC.

The chain uses TRBV11-2 and TRBJ2-4; a weak D match, TRBD1 (6 bases). In germline, CDR1 is SGHAT, CDR2 FQNNGV. V was shortened by 5 bases and J by 12 bases, with 14 bases between the two germline ends. The CDR3 loop spans 12 amino acids. The CDR3 DNA follows: TGTGCCAGCAGCCACAGGGATATTACTCAGTACTTC. Its protein product is CASSHRDITQYF.

The V and J genes are TRBV19 and TRBJ2-1; TRBD2 might be the D (6 bases). The germline V gene has CDR1 LNHDA and CDR2 SQIVND (reference sequence). The CDR3 loop spans 13 amino acids. Between the trimmed V and J ends, which lost 6 bases and 8 bases, there was a span of 14 bases. This chain's CDR3 is CASSMTSVYEQFF. The CDR3 DNA sequence: TGTGCCAGTAGCATGACTAGTGTCTATGAGCAGTTCTTC.

The chain employs TRBV28 and TRBJ1-4; possible D gene TRBD1, 5 bases. The CDR3 covers 15 residues. V lost 5 bases and J 7 bases, leaving 17 bases between the germline ends. From germline, CDR1 is MDHEN and CDR2 SYDVKM. The CDR3 nucleotides read TGTGCCAGCAGTGATCGGACAATAGGAGGTGAAAAACTGTTTTTT. Its translation: CASSDRTIGGEKLFF.

The chain recombines TRBV7-2 with TRBJ1-3; weak D call: TRBD1 (5 bases). CDR1 and CDR2 (germline): SGHTA, FQGNSA. This CDR3 is built from 16 residues. V was clipped by 4 bases and J by 1 base, with 14 bases between them. DNA for the CDR3: TGTGCCAGCAGCTACCGGGACCCAAGGTCTGGAAACACCATATATTTT. Residues: CASSYRDPRSGNTIYF.

This clone was seen only a few times. The V gene is TRBV4-3, the J gene TRBJ1-1, with D uncertain. The CDR3 is 14 amino acids. The germline CDR1 and CDR2 sequences are LGHNA and YSLEER. V gave up 4 bases and J gave up 1 base, with 10 bases separating them. The DNA for the CDR3 is TGCGCCAGCAGCCCATCGATGGGGAACACTGAAGCTTTCTTT. Its translation is CASSPSMGNTEAFF.

The genes are TRBV6-5 and TRBJ2-1; D unresolved. The CDR3 runs to 16 residues. Germline assignment: CDR1 MNHEY and CDR2 SVGAGI. Trimming shortened V by 2 bases and J by 7 bases, and 18 bases separated the two germline ends. CDR3 loop: CASSYENGPLVNEQFF. CDR3 DNA sequence: TGTGCCAGCAGTTACGAGAACGGACCGTTAGTTAATGAGCAGTTCTTC.